Reported below is one T cell receptor beta chain. This sample is drawn from a study of blood T cell repertoires in COVID-19. Study-level background: Samples of COVID-19 (acute and convalescent) were obtained from the United States, Italy and Spain. PBMCs, B-cell-depleted T cells, or T cells were the source of the cDNA or gDNA that made up the material.

TCRdb's table, derived via immunoSEQ multiplex PCR, lists solely in-frame clones and lacks some. The repertoire holds some 220,000 clones, with around 81% as singletons. This TCR came from a woman aged 60-75 years with acute or convalescent COVID-19. Sequencing was carried out using peripheral blood.

CDR3 coding DNA: TGTGCCAGCAGTTACTCCGGGACAGCGACTTATGGCTACACCTTC. The encoded protein is CASSYSGTATYGYTF. The genes are TRBV6-5 and TRBJ1-2; 7 bases fit TRBD1. V lost 0 bases and J lost 5; bases outside the gene matches: 6. In germline, CDR1 is MNHEY, CDR2 SVGAGI. This CDR3 is 15 amino acids long.